A single sample gave rise to the 15 T cell receptor beta chains below, sequenced in a study of early T cells in non-severe SARS-CoV-2 infection. In TCRdb, the 5' RACE reads were re-called with MiXCR into one record per CDR3 protein. The profile covers 97,000 or so distinct CDR3 sequences, with roughly 13% appearing a single time and about 6% taken by the ten largest. The source material was whole blood. These receptor sequences come from an adult who was a healthcare worker with PCR-confirmed SARS-CoV-2 infection or an uninfected control (not recorded which).

This clonotype was found a few times. The chain combines TRBV24-1 with TRBJ2-1; 8 bases line up with TRBD1. With 5 bases clipped from V and 6 bases from J, the junction kept 8 bases outside the gene matches. Germline V gene data show CDR1 as KGHDR and CDR2 as SFDVKD. The CDR3 extends over 15 amino acids. CDR3 amino acids: CATSAVPTGANEQFF. The CDR3 nucleotides are TGTGCCACCAGTGCCGTCCCGACAGGGGCCAATGAGCAGTTCTTC.

This clonotype has just a few counts. V is TRBV27 and J is TRBJ2-7; 9 positions agree with TRBD2. V lost 7 bases, J lost 6 bases, and 19 bases stayed unmatched. This CDR3 has 17 residues. Germline V lookup: CDR1 MNHEY, CDR2 SMNVEV (reference sequence). CDR3 amino acids: CASMPLAGSLLGGEQYF. Here the CDR3 DNA reads TGTGCCAGCATGCCCCTAGCGGGATCGCTCCTTGGGGGCGAGCAGTACTTC.

The chain employs TRBV28 and TRBJ2-5, with unresolved D. The V and J ends lost 1 base and 2 bases respectively, with 11 bases between them. The germline V gene has CDR1 MDHEN and CDR2 SYDVKM. The CDR3 has 15 amino acids. CDR3 sequence reads: CASSLYAGSQETQYF. In nucleotides, the CDR3 is TGTGCCAGCAGTTTATATGCCGGATCTCAAGAGACCCAGTACTTC. The full variable domain, in which reference TRBV28 and TRBJ2-5 provide the parts outside the CDR3, is DVKVTQSSRYLVKRTGEKVFLECVQDMDHENMFWYRQDPGLGLRLIYFSYDVKMKEKGDIPEGYSVSREKKERFSLILESASTNQTSMYLCASSLYAGSQETQYFGPGTRLLVL.

This clonotype was detected only a few times. This chain links TRBV10-1 with TRBJ2-7, with 10 bases that match TRBD1. The CDR3 is made up of 18 amino acids. V shed 6 bases and J 3 bases; nucleotides not matched to a gene: 17. Germline V gene sequence: CDR1 WNHNN, CDR2 SYGVQD (reference sequence). CDR3 loop: CASSYPPGTGVYFYEQYF. Here the CDR3 DNA reads TGCGCCAGCAGCTACCCCCCCGGGACAGGGGTTTATTTCTACGAGCAGTACTTC.

This clonotype appeared a few times. The rearrangement links TRBV3-1 to TRBJ2-3; unclear D gene. This CDR3 spans 14 amino acids. Germline CDR1 and CDR2: LGHDT and YNNKEL (reference sequence). The V end was cut by 1 base, the J end by 3 bases, with 8 bases between. CDR3 amino acids: CASSQADFTDTQYF. The DNA of the CDR3 is TGTGCCAGCAGCCAAGCCGACTTTACAGATACGCAGTATTTT.

The chain is built from TRBV10-3 and TRBJ1-2; D is uncertain. The CDR3 is 12 amino acids. The V end lost 3 bases, the J end lost 4 bases, and 6 bases lay between the germline ends. Germline CDR1 ENHRY, CDR2 SYGVKD. The CDR3 region is CAISEQLYGYTF. The CDR3 coding sequence is TGTGCCATCAGTGAACAGCTCTATGGCTACACCTTC.

Judged by abundance, this clonotype is medium-sized. The V and J genes are TRBV7-6 and TRBJ2-7; the D gene is possibly TRBD2 (6 bases). V gave up 5 bases and J gave up 4 bases, with 21 bases separating them. The CDR3 runs 16 residues. Germline CDR1 reads SGHVS; CDR2 reads FNYEAQ. For the CDR3, the DNA is TGTGCCAGCAGCCCGGGGTCCCGGGGCCGGGGGTACGAGCAGTACTTC. Protein sequence: CASSPGSRGRGYEQYF.

This clonotype was seen many times. The CDR3 DNA reads as TGTGCCAGCAGCGGGGTTAAATACGAGCAGTACTTC. Its translation is CASSGVKYEQYF. This chain joins TRBV12-3 or TRBV12-4 and TRBJ2-7; weak D call: TRBD2 (5 bases). CDR3 length equals 12 residues. V was clipped by 6 bases and J by 4 bases, with 10 bases between them.

The gene calls are TRBV3-1 and TRBJ2-1; D remains ambiguous. Trimming stripped 1 base from V and 0 bases from J, with 7 bases between. The CDR3 consists of 15 residues. Germline CDR1 reads LGHDT; CDR2 reads YNNKEL (reference sequence). The CDR3 DNA follows: TGTGCCAGCAGCCAAGTGCGGAGCTCCTACAATGAGCAGTTCTTC. Translating it yields CASSQVRSSYNEQFF.

A few counts support this clonotype. The rearrangement joins TRBV11-2 to TRBJ2-5; tentative D call: TRBD2 (5 bases). This CDR3 region has 14 residues. Trimming pared 5 bases from V and 4 bases from J, leaving 14 bases between. Germline V gene lookup returns CDR1 SGHAT and CDR2 FQNNGV. The CDR3 loop is CASSPSLARETQYF. As DNA, the CDR3 is TGTGCCAGCAGCCCGAGTCTAGCAAGAGAGACCCAGTACTTC.

This clonotype was seen only a few times. This chain connects TRBV9 to TRBJ2-7; the D is unclear. Trimming stripped 2 bases from V and 0 bases from J, with 9 bases between. In germline, CDR1 is SGDLS, CDR2 YYNGEE. This CDR3 is built from 14 residues. CDR3 residues: CASSVGEFSYEQYF. The DNA for the CDR3 is TGTGCCAGCAGCGTTGGCGAGTTCTCCTACGAGCAGTACTTC.

This sequence joins TRBV28 and TRBJ2-7, with 7 bases that match TRBD2. In germline, CDR1 is MDHEN, CDR2 SYDVKM. J lost 2 bases, V lost 6 bases, and 7 bases had no gene match. The CDR3 length is 14 residues. This CDR3 reads CASRSREPPYEQYF. The CDR3 nucleotides are TGTGCCAGCAGATCGCGGGAGCCTCCCTACGAGCAGTACTTC.

This clonotype was seen a handful of times. The rearrangement joins TRBV28 to TRBJ2-4, with TRBD2 as a possible D gene (6 bases). The CDR3 spans 14 residues. Germline V lookup: CDR1 MDHEN, CDR2 SYDVKM. V was shortened by 7 bases and J by 0 bases, with 10 bases between the two germline ends. CDR3 coding DNA: TGTGCCAGCAACGAGGGACTAGCCAAAAACATTCAGTACTTC. Its translation: CASNEGLAKNIQYF.

This clonotype was found a few times. No conserved phenylalanine or tryptophan is present at the end of the CDR3, so a read error is the likely explanation. J is TRBJ2-7 and V is TRBV5-1; 8 nucleotides line up with TRBD2. Germline CDR1 SGHRS, CDR2 YFSETQ. With V trimmed by 0 bases and J by 6 bases, 8 bases remained unmatched. The length of the CDR3 is 15 residues. CDR3 region: CASSLAPGGRSEQYL. The CDR3 region has the DNA TGCGCCAGCAGCTTGGCCCCGGGAGGGCGTTCCGAGCAGTACCTC.

This clonotype was found a few times. The chain recombines TRBV4-1 with TRBJ2-1; perhaps TRBD2 as D (6 bases). The CDR3 has 17 amino acids. Trimming removed 0 bases from V and 2 bases from J, with 14 bases in between. Germline V gene lookup returns CDR1 MGHRA and CDR2 YSYEKL. CDR3 region: CASSQDHGRKTYNEQFF. The DNA of the CDR3 is TGCGCCAGCAGCCAAGATCATGGGAGGAAAACCTACAATGAGCAGTTCTTC.